These 20 T cell receptor beta chains originate from one sample sequenced in a study of graft-versus-host responses after intestinal transplantation. These receptors' targets are unknown. Libraries were prepared by immunoSEQ multiplex PCR; TCRdb keeps only in-frame clonotypes and omits some of them. The sample contains under 150,000 clones, about 95% of which appear only once. The sample in question was unstimulated CD8+ T cells sorted from spleen or lymph node cells, obtained before intestinal transplant. These receptors were collected from a human donor who received an intestinal transplant.

The gene calls are TRBV23-1 and TRBJ1-3; the D is unclear. TRBV23-1 is treated as an ORF (open reading frame) with a function not yet certain. Between the trimmed V and J ends, which lost 5 bases and 2 bases, there was a span of 10 bases. There are 14 residues in the CDR3. CDR3 DNA: TGCGCCAGCAGTGACACGGGGACTGGAAACACCATATATTTT. This gives the protein CASSDTGTGNTIYF.

The V call is TRBV4-1, the J call TRBJ2-7; 7 bases line up with TRBD2. This CDR3 spans 13 amino acids. CDR1 is MGHRA and CDR2 is YSYEKL in the germline V gene. J gave up 6 bases and V 7 bases, and 9 bases lay outside the gene matches. The CDR3 nucleotides read TGCGCCAGCATCCCAGAGGGCGGGAGCGAGCAGTACTTC. It codes for CASIPEGGSEQYF.

The chain combines TRBV9 with TRBJ2-1; maybe TRBD2 (5 bases). Germline assignment: CDR1 SGDLS and CDR2 YYNGEE. This CDR3 comprises 15 residues. The V end was cut by 3 bases, the J end by 0 bases, with 10 bases between. The CDR3 nucleotides are TGTGCCAGCAGCGCCTCTGGGAGCTCCTACAATGAGCAGTTCTTC. Its translation: CASSASGSSYNEQFF.

The gene calls are TRBV19 and TRBJ2-7; D might be TRBD1 (5 bases). The germline gives CDR1 LNHDA, CDR2 SQIVND (reference sequence). The CDR3 is 13 amino acids. Trimming took off 6 bases at V and 1 base at J, with 10 bases between the two ends. CDR3 region: CASSRAGSYEQYF. DNA of the CDR3: TGTGCCAGTAGCAGGGCAGGGTCCTACGAGCAGTACTTC.

The chain has TRBV20-1 and TRBJ2-7; weak D call: TRBD2 (5 bases). The CDR3 spans 11 residues. The germline CDR1 and CDR2 sequences are DFQATT and SNEGSKA (reference sequence). V was cut by 5 bases and J by 3 bases, with 8 bases left in between. The CDR3 protein is CSAPDFYEQYF. The CDR3 DNA follows: TGCAGTGCTCCGGACTTCTACGAGCAGTACTTC.

This chain links TRBV19 with TRBJ2-5; possible D gene TRBD1, 5 bases. TRBJ2-7 matches the DNA end more closely, so the J call is doubtful. There are 15 residues in the CDR3. Germline CDR1 reads LNHDA; CDR2 reads SQIVND (reference sequence). CDR3 coding DNA: TGTGCCAGTAGTATCAGGGCAGTCCCTGCCTACGAGCAGTACTTC. Translating gives CASSIRAVPAYEQYF.

The gene calls are TRBV27 and TRBJ2-7; 7 bases fit TRBD1. V lost 10 bases and J lost 0; bases outside the gene matches: 3. This CDR3 region has 12 residues. CDR1 MNHEY and CDR2 SMNVEV come from the germline V gene (reference sequence). The CDR3 region has the DNA TGTGCCACCTGGGACAGCTCCTACGAGCAGTACTTC. The encoded protein is CATWDSSYEQYF.

The chain couples TRBV28 to TRBJ2-1; D gene ambiguous. V lost 2 bases and J lost 6, with 2 bases in between. From germline, CDR1 is MDHEN and CDR2 SYDVKM. This CDR3 contains 11 residues. CDR3 bases: TGTGCCAGCAGTTTAATCAATGAGCAGTTCTTC. This sequence encodes CASSLINEQFF. Full variable domain (remainder filled in from reference TRBV28 and TRBJ2-1): DVKVTQSSRYLVKRTGEKVFLECVQDMDHENMFWYRQDPGLGLRLIYFSYDVKMKEKGDIPEGYSVSREKKERFSLILESASTNQTSMYLCASSLINEQFFGPGTRLTVL.

Note on this clone: This CDR3 is also generated by other DNA sequences in the sample. The chain couples TRBV7-9 to TRBJ2-7; the D is unclear. V lost 6 bases and J lost 2, with 5 bases in between. This CDR3 is built from 11 residues. In germline, CDR1 is SEHNR, CDR2 FQNEAQ (reference sequence). The CDR3 loop is CASSSTYEQYF. The DNA for the CDR3 is TGTGCCAGCAGTTCTACCTACGAGCAGTACTTC. Full variable domain (remainder filled in from reference TRBV7-9 and TRBJ2-7): DTGVSQNPRHKITKRGQNVTFRCDPISEHNRLYWYRQTLGQGPEFLTYFQNEAQLEKSRLLSDRFSAERPKGSFSTLEIQRTEQGDSAMYLCASSSTYEQYFGPGTRLTVT.

The chain couples TRBV6-5 to TRBJ2-2; TRBD2 agrees at 7 bases. V dropped 4 bases and J dropped 6; count of bases not matched to a gene: 8. Germline CDR1 reads MNHEY; CDR2 reads SVGAGI. This CDR3 is 15 amino acids long. The CDR3 region is CASSLGLPAAGELFF. DNA for the CDR3: TGTGCCAGCAGTTTGGGACTACCTGCAGCCGGGGAGCTGTTTTTT.

The J gene is TRBJ2-3, the V gene TRBV28; no clear D. Trimming stripped 6 bases from V and 3 bases from J, with 10 bases between. This CDR3 is built from 13 residues. Germline values: CDR1 MDHEN, CDR2 SYDVKM. The CDR3 is CASSTQVTDTQYF. In DNA, the CDR3 is TGTGCCAGCAGCACCCAGGTAACAGATACGCAGTATTTT.

A remark on this clone: The junction departs from germline at one end; a sequencing error may be responsible. The chain recombines TRBV7-3 with TRBJ2-3; 8 bases line up with TRBD2. The CDR3 is made up of 13 amino acids. Germline CDR1 reads SGHTA; CDR2 reads FQGTGA. The CDR3 coding sequence is TGTGCCAGCAGCTTATTAGGCGGGAGGCCCCCCCGTTTT. It encodes CASSLLGGRPPRF.

This clone has a single count. The chain recombines TRBV15 with TRBJ1-2, with a possible D match to TRBD1 (6 bases). Germline CDR1 reads LNHNV; CDR2 reads YYDKDF (reference sequence). CDR3 length: 15 residues. Deletions cut 0 bases from V and 4 bases from J, with 12 bases between. DNA for the CDR3: TGTGCCACCAGCAGAGATTCAGGGGACGGCTATGGCTACACCTTC. Residues: CATSRDSGDGYGYTF.

This sequence joins TRBV28 and TRBJ2-7, with a tentative D call TRBD1 (5 bases). V was shortened by 6 bases and J by 2 bases, with 14 bases between the two germline ends. This CDR3 spans 14 amino acids. Per the germline V gene, CDR1 is MDHEN and CDR2 is SYDVKM. The CDR3 region has the DNA TGTGCCAGCAGACTTAAGACAGCAGCCTACGAGCAGTACTTC. This encodes CASRLKTAAYEQYF.

The gene calls are TRBV7-8 and TRBJ1-2; weak D call: TRBD1 (6 bases). The germline V gene encodes CDR1 SGHVS and CDR2 FQNEAQ. The ends were cut back, 3 bases at V and 4 bases at J, with 18 bases in the middle. CDR3 length: 16 amino acids. CDR3 sequence: CASSFRHVQGIYGYTF. The CDR3 DNA sequence: TGTGCCAGCAGCTTCCGCCACGTACAGGGTATCTATGGCTACACCTTC.

This chain connects TRBV28 to TRBJ1-1, with a tentative D call TRBD1 (5 bases). Germline V gene lookup returns CDR1 MDHEN and CDR2 SYDVKM. The CDR3 consists of 15 residues. V lost 1 base to trimming and J lost 3 bases, with 12 bases between them. DNA of the CDR3: TGTGCCAGCAGTTTATTGCGGGGGTGGGACACTGAAGCTTTCTTT. Its protein is CASSLLRGWDTEAFF.

This chain links TRBV4-2 with TRBJ2-2, with D unresolved. With 0 bases removed from V and 4 bases from J, the gap between germline ends came to 15 bases. The CDR3 length is 17 residues. Germline V CDR1 and CDR2: LGHNA, YNFKEQ. The CDR3 sequence is CASSQEAPSVGTGELFF. CDR3 DNA: TGTGCCAGCAGCCAAGAGGCCCCCAGTGTTGGCACCGGGGAGCTGTTTTTT.

V is TRBV7-9 and J is TRBJ2-5; TRBD1 matches 10 bases. Matching the DNA end better, TRBJ2-7 makes the J call doubtful. Germline V CDR1 and CDR2: SEHNR, FQNEAQ (reference sequence). The CDR3 runs 15 residues. For the CDR3, the DNA is TGTGCCAGCAGGTCACCCCGGGACAGGGGCTACGAGCAGTACTTC. This gives the protein CASRSPRDRGYEQYF.

V and J are TRBV13 and TRBJ2-1, with 9 positions matching TRBD2. The CDR3 loop spans 14 amino acids. Germline trimming cut 7 bases from V and 1 base from J; bases unmatched to any gene: 2. Germline V gene lookup returns CDR1 PRHDT and CDR2 FYEKMQ (reference sequence). The chain's CDR3 is CASKAGGSYNEQFF. In DNA, the CDR3 is TGTGCCAGCAAAGCGGGAGGATCCTACAATGAGCAGTTCTTC.

The CDR3 nucleotides read TGCAGCGTTCTAAGGGAGACCCAGTACTTC. Its translation is CSVLRETQYF. The chain combines TRBV29-1 with TRBJ2-5; unclear D gene. CDR1 is SQVTM, CDR2 ANQGSEA, per germline. Trimming shortened V by 5 bases and J by 5 bases, and 6 bases separated the two germline ends. The CDR3 extends over 10 amino acids.